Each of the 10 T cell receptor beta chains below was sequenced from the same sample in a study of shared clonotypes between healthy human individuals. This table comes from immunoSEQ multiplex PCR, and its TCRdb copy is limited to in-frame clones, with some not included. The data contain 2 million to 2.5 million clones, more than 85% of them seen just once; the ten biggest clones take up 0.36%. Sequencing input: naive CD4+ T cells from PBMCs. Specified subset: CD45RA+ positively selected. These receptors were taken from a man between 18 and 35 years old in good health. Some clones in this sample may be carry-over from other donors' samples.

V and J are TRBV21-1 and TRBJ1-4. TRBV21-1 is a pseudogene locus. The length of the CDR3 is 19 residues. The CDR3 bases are TGTGCCAGCAGCAAAGCGCTTTTGGGGTTACTCCGATCTAATGAAAAACTGTTTTTT. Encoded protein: CASSKALLGLLRSNEKLFF.

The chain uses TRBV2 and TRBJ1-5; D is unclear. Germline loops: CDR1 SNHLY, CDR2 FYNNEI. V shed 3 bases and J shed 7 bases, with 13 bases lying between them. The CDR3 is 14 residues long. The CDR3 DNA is TGTGCCAGCAGTGACGGAACACGAGGCCAGCCCCAGCATTTT. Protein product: CASSDGTRGQPQHF.

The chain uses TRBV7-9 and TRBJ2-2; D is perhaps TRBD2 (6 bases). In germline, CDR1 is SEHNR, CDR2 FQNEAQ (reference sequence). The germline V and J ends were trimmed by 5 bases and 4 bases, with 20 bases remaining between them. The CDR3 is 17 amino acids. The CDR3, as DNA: TGTGCCAGCAGCCCTAAACTACTAGCTTTACCCACCGGGGAGCTGTTTTTT. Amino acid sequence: CASSPKLLALPTGELFF. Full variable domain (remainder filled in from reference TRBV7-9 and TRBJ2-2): DTGVSQNPRHKITKRGQNVTFRCDPISEHNRLYWYRQTLGQGPEFLTYFQNEAQLEKSRLLSDRFSAERPKGSFSTLEIQRTEQGDSAMYLCASSPKLLALPTGELFFGEGSRLTVL.

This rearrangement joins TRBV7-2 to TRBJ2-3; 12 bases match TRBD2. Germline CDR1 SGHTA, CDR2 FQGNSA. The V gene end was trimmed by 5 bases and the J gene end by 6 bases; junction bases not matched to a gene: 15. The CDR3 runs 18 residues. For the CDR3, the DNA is TGTGCCAGCAGCCAAGCCCCGACTAGCGGGAGTGTAGGGGATACGCAGTATTTT. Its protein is CASSQAPTSGSVGDTQYF. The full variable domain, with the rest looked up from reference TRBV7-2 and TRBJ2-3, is GAGVSQSPSNKVTEKGKDVELRCDPISGHTALYWYRQSLGQGLEFLIYFQGNSAPDKSGLPSDRFSAERTGGSVSTLTIQRTQQEDSAVYLCASSQAPTSGSVGDTQYFGPGTRLTVL.

The CDR3, as DNA: TGTGCCAGCAGCTTGGTTGTGACAGGGGGCATTGGCTACACCTTC. Its translation: CASSLVVTGGIGYTF. This chain connects TRBV5-4 to TRBJ1-2, with 10 bases that match TRBD1. The V segment lost 0 bases and the J segment 7 bases; nucleotides outside the gene matches: 6. From germline, CDR1 is SGHNT and CDR2 YYREEE (reference sequence). The CDR3 sequence is 15 residues long.

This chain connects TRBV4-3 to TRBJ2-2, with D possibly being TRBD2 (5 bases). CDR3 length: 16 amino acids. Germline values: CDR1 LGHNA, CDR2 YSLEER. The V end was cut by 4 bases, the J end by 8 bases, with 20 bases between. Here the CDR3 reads CASSPAEGLVGGELFF. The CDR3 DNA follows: TGCGCCAGCAGCCCCGCAGAGGGATTGGTTGGAGGGGAGCTGTTTTTT.

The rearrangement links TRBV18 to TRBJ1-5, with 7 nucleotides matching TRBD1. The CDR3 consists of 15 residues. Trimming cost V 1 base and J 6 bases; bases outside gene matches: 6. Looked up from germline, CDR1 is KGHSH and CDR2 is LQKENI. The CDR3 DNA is TGTGCCAGCTCACCACGGCAGGGGGACGTTCAGCCCCAGCATTTT. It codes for CASSPRQGDVQPQHF.

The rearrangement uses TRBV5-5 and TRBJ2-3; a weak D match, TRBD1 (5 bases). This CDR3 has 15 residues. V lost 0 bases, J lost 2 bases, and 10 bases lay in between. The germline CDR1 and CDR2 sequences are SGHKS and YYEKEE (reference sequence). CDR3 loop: CASSLGQTYTDTQYF. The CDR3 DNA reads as TGTGCCAGCAGCTTGGGACAGACCTACACAGATACGCAGTATTTT.

CDR3 DNA sequence: TGTGCCAGCAGTGAAATCTTCGCAGGGCGGTCAGAGTACTTC. It codes for CASSEIFAGRSEYF. This chain links TRBV2 with TRBJ2-7; D may be TRBD1 (5 bases). Per germline, CDR1 SNHLY and CDR2 FYNNEI. Trimming took 2 bases from V and 11 from J, leaving 19 bases between them. This CDR3 comprises 14 residues.

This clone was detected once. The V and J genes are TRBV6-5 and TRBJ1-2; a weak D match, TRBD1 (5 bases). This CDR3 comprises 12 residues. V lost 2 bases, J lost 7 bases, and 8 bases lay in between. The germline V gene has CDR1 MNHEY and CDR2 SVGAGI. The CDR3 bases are TGTGCCAGCAGTTACGGTGGGGCTGGCTACACCTTC. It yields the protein CASSYGGAGYTF.